This TCR beta chain originates from a study of CD8 T cells in Susac syndrome (dated 2019 in TCRdb). About the full investigation: Among the sequenced Susac syndrome patients, five or six had clinically active disease and eight were in clinical remission. At blood withdrawal, Susac syndrome patients were therapy-naive, treated with corticosteroids (with IVIg additionally given to some), or treated with IVIg alone. Repertoire sequencing was used to test whether CD8+ T cell activation and differentiation in Susac syndrome was antigen driven. General conclusions and limits of the study: In the CD4+ T cell repertoire of Susac syndrome patients, clonal expansion was not detected. The number of individuals in the TCR sequencing and HLA analysis was recognized as being relatively small.

As regards this clonotype: The antigen it binds to is not known. No clone much larger than this one lies a single base away; base qualities are absent.

The CDR3 starts with the cysteine, ends with the phenylalanine, and has 15 residues. Only the CDR3 region is kept as DNA, spanning 45 bases read in frame from base 1. The V end loses 5 bases and the J end loses 1 base, and a stretch of 11 bases separates them. High-throughput TCR beta sequencing profiled peripheral blood CD8+ and CD4+ T cells from healthy donors, Susac syndrome patients and multiple sclerosis patients. Susac syndrome patients met recently defined diagnostic criteria for definite or probable disease. Bulk CD8+ and CD4+ T cells were purified by magnetic negative isolation, whereas CD8+ TEMRA cells were enriched by FACS. Blood was collected in EDTA tubes and processed within 24 hours, with PBMCs isolated through density gradient centrifugation. PBMCs intended for TCR sequencing were cryopreserved in liquid nitrogen and were subsequently thawed in a 37 degrees C water bath. The sorted or isolated CD4+, CD8+ and CD8+ TEMRA cells reached a purity of at least 90%.

RNA was extracted with the RNeasy kit and about 0.5 to 1 ug was reverse transcribed using random hexamers. TCR beta CDR3 regions were amplified with the immunoSEQ multiplex PCR assay covering 54 Vbeta and 13 Jbeta segments. PCR amplification bias was corrected using a synthetic template baseline for primer optimization and computational correction. The paper's data handling went like this. Reads were annotated to V, D and J genes per IMGT and analyzed with immunoSEQ Analyzer, keeping only productive sequences. Clonality was calculated as one minus the Shannon entropy normalized by log2 of the number of productive unique sequences. Public and private clones were assessed among the 100 most prevalent clones of each patient and control. Clones were defined as Susac-specific if absent from the healthy and MS cohorts, from over a thousand published viral clones and from other ImmuneACCESS disease sequences. TCRdb reran the public reads through fastp at Q25 and MiXCR, keeping productive beta chains. Merged by CDR3 protein, the rows form single entries marked with the most common genes and DNA. The V and J calls were not made by the authors but by TCRdb's processing. The sample records about 240,000 distinct CDR3 sequences, about 95% of which are singletons. The ten largest clones add up to about 0.095% of the sample.

The sample was CD4+ T cells from PBMCs. The receptor chain draws on TRBV12-3 or TRBV12-4 and TRBJ2-2; confidence is insufficient to name the D gene. The TCR originated in a human donor with Susac syndrome. The DNA sequence is given as TGTGCCAGCAGTCCTCCGCCCCAGAACACCGGGGAGCTGTTTTTT. This sequence encodes CASSPPPQNTGELFF.